A single sample is the source of the 22 T cell receptor beta chains below, sequenced in a study of cytomegalovirus exposure and HLA in healthy donors. PCR primers comprised 60 Vbeta and 13 Jbeta primers. Clones were sequenced by immunoSEQ multiplex PCR, and TCRdb holds only the in-frame ones, with some missing. The table lists tens of thousands of clones, over 50% of them singletons. The sample comprised PBMCs. The receptors stem from a man aged 40-55 years in good health and CMV-seropositive.

The chain carries TRBV27 and TRBJ1-2; D not resolved. Germline loops: CDR1 MNHEY, CDR2 SMNVEV (reference sequence). This CDR3 region has 15 residues. The V end lost 4 bases, the J end lost 5 bases, and 17 bases lay between the germline ends. The CDR3 DNA sequence: TGTGCCAGCAGTTCATGGCAGGAACCGGGGTATGGCTACACCTTC. Encoded protein: CASSSWQEPGYGYTF.

The chain carries TRBV6-1 and TRBJ2-5, with 9 nucleotides matching TRBD1. The DNA end lines up better with TRBJ2-7; the J call may be wrong. The germline V gene encodes CDR1 MNHNS and CDR2 SASEGT. The CDR3 has 15 residues. The CDR3 DNA sequence: TGTGCCAGCAGTGACCCGGGACAGGGCTCCTACGAGCAGTACTTC. Translated: CASSDPGQGSYEQYF.

There are a few counts of this clone. The chain uses TRBV28 and TRBJ2-1, with 7 positions matching TRBD1. V was pared by 5 bases and J by 0 bases, with 4 bases of the junction left unmatched. CDR1 and CDR2 from the germline V gene are MDHEN and SYDVKM. CDR3 length: 15 amino acids. CDR3 region: CASSGDSGSYNEQFF. CDR3 coding DNA: TGTGCCAGCAGTGGGGACAGCGGCTCCTACAATGAGCAGTTCTTC.

The V and J genes are TRBV28 and TRBJ1-5; the match to TRBD1 covers 7 bases. From germline, CDR1 is MDHEN and CDR2 SYDVKM. The CDR3 is made up of 13 amino acids. V was pared by 7 bases and J by 4 bases, with 4 bases of the junction left unmatched. The CDR3 sequence is CASTGGWNQPQHF. The CDR3 DNA reads as TGTGCCAGCACAGGGGGATGGAATCAGCCCCAGCATTTT.

This clone has a handful of counts. The chain recombines TRBV19 with TRBJ2-3, with 12 nucleotides matching TRBD2. Germline V gene data show CDR1 as LNHDA and CDR2 as SQIVND (reference sequence). Germline trimming cut 0 bases from V and 2 bases from J; bases unmatched to any gene: 12. The CDR3 loop spans 20 amino acids. Here the CDR3 DNA reads TGTGCCAGTAGTATAGATCTCCCCCACGGACTAGCGGGGTTCACAGATACGCAGTATTTT. Protein sequence: CASSIDLPHGLAGFTDTQYF.

Note on this clone: An end of the junction does not agree with germline; a read error may underlie this. The rearrangement joins TRBV28 to TRBJ2-5; 11 nucleotides match TRBD1. The CDR3 loop spans 16 amino acids. The germline CDR1 and CDR2 sequences are MDHEN and SYDVKM. This CDR3 reads CASSRSGTGGQGTQYF. CDR3 sequence (DNA): TGTGCCAGCAGTAGATCCGGGACAGGGGGGCAAGGGACCCAGTACTTC.

V usage is TRBV9 and J usage is TRBJ2-1; D is uncertain. Trimming took 0 bases from V and 0 from J, leaving 10 bases between them. Germline CDR1 is SGDLS and CDR2 is YYNGEE. This CDR3 has 16 amino acids. Written as DNA, the CDR3 is TGTGCCAGCAGCGTAGATGACTGGAGCTCCTACAATGAGCAGTTCTTC. This codes for CASSVDDWSSYNEQFF. The variable domain in full, completed from reference TRBV9 and TRBJ2-1, reads DSGVTQTPKHLITATGQRVTLRCSPRSGDLSVYWYQQSLDQGLQFLIQYYNGEERAKGNILERFSAQQFPDLHSELNLSSLELGDSALYFCASSVDDWSSYNEQFFGPGTRLTVL.

This clone was counted a few times. This chain joins TRBV5-4 and TRBJ2-5, with 10 bases lining up with TRBD1. Germline-derived CDR1 and CDR2 are SGHNT and YYREEE (reference sequence). With V trimmed by 4 bases and J by 5 bases, 8 bases remained unmatched. The CDR3 is made up of 15 amino acids. The CDR3 protein is CASSPRQGAGETQYF. The CDR3 bases are TGTGCCAGCAGCCCAAGACAGGGGGCAGGCGAGACCCAGTACTTC. Variable domain in full (rest from reference TRBV5-4 and TRBJ2-5): ETGVTQSPTHLIKTRGQQVTLRCSSQSGHNTVSWYQQALGQGPQFIFQYYREEENGRGNFPPRFSGLQFPNYSSELNVNALELDDSALYLCASSPRQGAGETQYFGPGTRLLVL.

The V gene is TRBV5-6, the J gene TRBJ2-3; 14 nucleotides align to TRBD2. Trimming at V came to 3 bases and at J to 5 bases, leaving 5 bases not matched to a gene. Germline CDR1 is SGHDT and CDR2 is YYEEEE. The CDR3 totals 16 residues. CDR3 sequence: CASSWGTSGGGDTQYF. The DNA of the CDR3 is TGTGCCAGCAGCTGGGGGACTAGCGGGGGAGGAGATACGCAGTATTTT.

The V gene is TRBV6-1, the J gene TRBJ2-7; a possible D gene is TRBD2 (5 bases). Trimming shortened V by 7 bases and J by 2 bases, and 15 bases separated the two germline ends. Germline CDR1 and CDR2: MNHNS and SASEGT. This CDR3 region has 14 residues. DNA of the CDR3: TGTGCCAGCACCGCCCCGGGATCTACCTACGAGCAGTACTTC. Its protein product is CASTAPGSTYEQYF.

The genes are TRBV19 and TRBJ1-1, with D tentatively TRBD1 (5 bases). The V gene's germline CDR1 is LNHDA and CDR2 SQIVND (reference sequence). The V end was cut by 3 bases, the J end by 3 bases, with 14 bases between. The CDR3 spans 15 residues. CDR3 nucleotides: TGTGCCAGTAGTATCAGGACCCGGGGGGACACTGAAGCTTTCTTT. This encodes CASSIRTRGDTEAFF.

With regard to this clone: It is likely a read error, because the conserved phenylalanine at the end of the CDR3 is missing. The chain is built from TRBV5-1 and TRBJ1-6; the match to TRBD1 covers 9 bases. The germline V gene encodes CDR1 SGHRS and CDR2 YFSETQ. V lost 7 bases to trimming and J lost 1 base; unmatched junction nucleotides: 6. The CDR3 runs 16 residues. The CDR3 nucleotides read TGCGCCAGCGGTACAGGGGGCGAATCCTATAATTCACCCCTCCACCTT. Translated, it gives CASGTGGESYNSPLHL.

The chain links TRBV4-1 to TRBJ2-7; 10 bases agree with TRBD1. V dropped 2 bases and J dropped 3; count of bases not matched to a gene: 10. Germline CDR1 is MGHRA and CDR2 is YSYEKL. The CDR3 extends over 17 amino acids. CDR3 residues: CASSQPRARDRGYEQYF. DNA for the CDR3: TGCGCCAGCAGCCAACCGAGGGCACGGGACAGGGGCTACGAGCAGTACTTC.

Only a few counts were recorded for this clone. The chain uses TRBV21-1 and TRBJ1-2; TRBD1 reflects the table's D call only, with no check against the DNA. TRBV21-1 is shown as a pseudogene. CDR3 length equals 15 residues. The CDR3 spells CASSKRGHSPGGYTF. Here the CDR3 DNA reads TGTGCCAGCAGCAAAAGGGGACACTCACCGGGTGGCTACACCTTC.

CDR3 region: CATSREAGPQHF. The CDR3 region has the DNA TGTGCCACCAGCAGAGAGGCTGGGCCCCAGCATTTT. The chain employs TRBV15 and TRBJ1-5; no clear D gene. V shed 0 bases and J shed 9 bases, with 6 bases lying between them. Germline-derived CDR1 and CDR2 are LNHNV and YYDKDF (reference sequence). The CDR3 covers 12 residues.

This clone was observed once. The chain is built from TRBV18 and TRBJ1-5, with D possibly being TRBD1 (6 bases). Germline values: CDR1 KGHSH, CDR2 LQKENI. The CDR3 is 15 residues long. Trimming took off 5 bases at V and 6 bases at J, with 17 bases between the two ends. As DNA, the CDR3 is TGTGCCAGCTCATCATACGACACAGGGTTTCAGCCCCAGCATTTT. Amino acid sequence: CASSSYDTGFQPQHF.

This clone was counted only a few times. V and J are TRBV5-6 and TRBJ2-1, with TRBD1 matching over 7 bases. V lost 3 bases to trimming and J lost 4 bases; unmatched junction nucleotides: 4. Germline V gene sequence: CDR1 SGHDT, CDR2 YYEEEE. This CDR3 contains 14 residues. The CDR3 DNA reads TGTGCCAGCAGCTACTACAGGGGTTACAATGAGCAGTTCTTC. Translating gives CASSYYRGYNEQFF. The full variable domain, its missing parts supplied by reference TRBV5-6 and TRBJ2-1, is DAGVTQSPTHLIKTRGQQVTLRCSPKSGHDTVSWYQQALGQGPQFIFQYYEEEERQRGNFPDRFSGHQFPNYSSELNVNALLLGDSALYLCASSYYRGYNEQFFGPGTRLTVL.

V is TRBV30 and J is TRBJ2-5; TRBD1 might be the D (7 bases). This CDR3 is built from 14 residues. V lost 5 bases and J 11 bases, leaving 24 bases between the germline ends. CDR1 is GTSNPN, CDR2 SVGIG, per germline (reference sequence). The CDR3 reads CAWEGSGGKGEQYF. In DNA, the CDR3 is TGTGCCTGGGAGGGATCAGGGGGGAAAGGGGAGCAGTACTTC.

This clone was counted a few times. DNA for the CDR3: TGTGCCAGCAGCTTGAACACAGGACATAACTATGGCTACACCTTC. Translated, it gives CASSLNTGHNYGYTF. This chain links TRBV5-5 with TRBJ1-2; D perhaps matches TRBD1 (5 bases). Germline values: CDR1 SGHKS, CDR2 YYEKEE (reference sequence). The CDR3 consists of 15 residues. V lost 1 base and J 1 base, leaving 11 bases between the germline ends.

The chain carries TRBV19 and TRBJ2-3; 9 bases match TRBD2. Germline CDR1 and CDR2: LNHDA and SQIVND (reference sequence). The length of the CDR3 is 15 residues. V dropped 5 bases and J dropped 2; count of bases not matched to a gene: 5. The CDR3: CASSLASGVTDTQYF. CDR3 DNA: TGTGCCAGTAGTCTTGCTAGCGGGGTCACAGATACGCAGTATTTT. Based on the CDR3 plus reference TRBV19 and TRBJ2-3, the full variable domain is DGGITQSPKYLFRKEGQNVTLSCEQNLNHDAMYWYRQDPGQGLRLIYYSQIVNDFQKGDIAEGYSVSREKKESFPLTVTSAQKNPTAFYLCASSLASGVTDTQYFGPGTRLTVL.

The V and J genes are TRBV30 and TRBJ2-7; D is possibly TRBD2 (5 bases). Germline V lookup: CDR1 GTSNPN, CDR2 SVGIG (reference sequence). Trimming removed 0 bases at V and 2 bases at J, with 11 bases between. The CDR3 length is 14 residues. The DNA for the CDR3 is TGTGCCTGGAGTGTAGGGCCGGGAACCTACGAGCAGTACTTC. It encodes CAWSVGPGTYEQYF. The full variable domain, in which reference TRBV30 and TRBJ2-7 provide the parts outside the CDR3, is SQTIHQWPATLVQPVGSPLSLECTVEGTSNPNLYWYRQAAGRGLQLLFYSVGIGQISSEVPQNLSASRPQDRQFILSSKKLLLSDSGFYLCAWSVGPGTYEQYFGPGTRLTVT.

The rearrangement joins TRBV6-5 to TRBJ1-6, with D tentatively TRBD1 (5 bases). Germline loops: CDR1 MNHEY, CDR2 SVGAGI. The germline V and J ends were trimmed by 5 bases and 7 bases, with 12 bases remaining between them. This CDR3 is 14 amino acids long. CDR3 nucleotides: TGTGCCAGCAGTCCAGGACGGACAAATTCACCCCTCCACTTT. Its protein is CASSPGRTNSPLHF.